Listed below are T cell receptor beta chains from one sample, sequenced in a study of control samples from healthy donors and cancer patients. Sequenced by immunoSEQ multiplex PCR; TCRdb stores in-frame clones only, minus some. The sample has 85,000 to 95,000 clones; almost 85% are singletons. Input material: blood. The source of these receptors is a woman aged 60-75 years in good health. Both conserved end residues are part of each CDR3. Fields, in order: D gene, V gene, J gene, clone size, CDR3 protein, CDR3 DNA. D genes are given only for firm matches. The size of a clone is reported for some rows only, either as once, few or many, or as a class for expanded clones.

NA	TRBV6-2/TRBV6-3	TRBJ1-1	NA	CASSYFTLRAEVTEAFF	TGTGCCAGCAGTTACTTTACCTTACGGGCGGAGGTCACTGAAGCTTTCTTT
NA	TRBV6-1	TRBJ2-4	NA	CASSENRDDIQYF	TGTGCCAGCAGTGAAAACAGGGACGACATTCAGTACTTC
NA	TRBV3-1/TRBV3-2	TRBJ2-5	NA	CASSQSRGQGYQETQYF	TGTGCCAGCAGCCAAAGCCGCGGCCAGGGCTACCAAGAGACCCAGTACTTC
NA	TRBV19	TRBJ2-3	NA	CASSGGGGGEDTQYF	TGTGCCAGTAGTGGCGGTGGAGGGGGTGAAGATACGCAGTATTTT
TRBD1	TRBV5-6	TRBJ2-7	NA	CASSLQGAEEQYF	TGTGCCAGCAGCCTCCAGGGGGCGGAAGAGCAGTACTTC
TRBD2	TRBV18	TRBJ2-7	NA	CASSPPQGSGGFYEQYF	TGTGCCAGCTCACCACCCCAGGGTAGCGGGGGGTTCTACGAGCAGTACTTC
NA	TRBV11-2	TRBJ2-7	NA	CASSSLLEQYF	TGTGCCAGCAGCTCACTGCTCGAGCAGTACTTC
TRBD2	TRBV4-3	TRBJ2-1	NA	CASSQEFETSWNEQFF	TGCGCCAGCAGCCAAGAATTCGAGACTAGCTGGAATGAGCAGTTCTTC
NA	TRBV23-1	TRBJ2-1	NA	CASRVNPGPLAFF	TGCGCCAGCAGAGTCAATCCGGGTCCTTTGGCGTTCTTC
TRBD2	TRBV6-1	TRBJ2-1	NA	CASSEIGTSRYNEQFF	TGTGCCAGCAGTGAAATCGGGACTAGCAGATACAATGAGCAGTTCTTC
NA	TRBV11-1	TRBJ1-1	NA	CASSLGMNTEAFF	TGTGCCAGCAGCTTAGGGATGAACACTGAAGCTTTCTTT
NA	TRBV5-1	TRBJ2-7	NA	CASSSNEGVEQYF	TGCGCCAGCAGCTCTAACGAGGGTGTGGAGCAGTACTTC
TRBD2	TRBV11-3	TRBJ2-7	few	CASSLLAGGRIYEQYF	TGTGCCAGCAGTTTACTAGCGGGAGGAAGAATCTACGAGCAGTACTTC
NA	TRBV19	TRBJ1-5	NA	CASSIATNQPQHF	TGTGCCAGTAGTATAGCTACAAATCAGCCCCAGCATTTT
NA	TRBV4-3	TRBJ1-1	NA	CASSQDGGMAEAFF	TGCGCCAGCAGCCAAGATGGGGGTATGGCTGAAGCTTTCTTT
NA	TRBV7-9	TRBJ2-7	NA	CASSRQVGAALYF	TGTGCCAGCAGCCGCCAGGTGGGAGCGGCCCTGTACTTC
NA	TRBV4-1	TRBJ1-5	NA	CASSRLGGDQPQHF	TGCGCCAGCAGCCGCCTAGGAGGAGATCAGCCCCAGCATTTT
NA	TRBV7-9	TRBJ1-2	NA	CASSLSSSEIRSTNYGYTF	TGTGCCAGCAGCTTAAGCTCGTCTGAGATCCGATCCACTAACTATGGCTACACCTTC
NA	TRBV4-1	TRBJ1-5	NA	CASSQEWGVSNQPQHF	TGCGCCAGCAGCCAAGAGTGGGGTGTAAGCAATCAGCCCCAGCATTTT
TRBD2	TRBV27	TRBJ2-1	few	CASSPTHTGFSSGRAWDEQFF	TGTGCCAGCAGTCCCACCCACACGGGGTTTTCTAGCGGGAGGGCCTGGGATGAGCAGTTCTTC
NA	TRBV9	TRBJ2-1	NA	CASSVRVGGNEQFF	TGTGCCAGCAGCGTAAGGGTGGGAGGAAATGAGCAGTTCTTC
TRBD2	TRBV7-9	TRBJ2-1	NA	CASSLGPLAGNNEQFF	TGTGCCAGCAGCTTAGGGCCACTAGCGGGGAACAATGAGCAGTTCTTC